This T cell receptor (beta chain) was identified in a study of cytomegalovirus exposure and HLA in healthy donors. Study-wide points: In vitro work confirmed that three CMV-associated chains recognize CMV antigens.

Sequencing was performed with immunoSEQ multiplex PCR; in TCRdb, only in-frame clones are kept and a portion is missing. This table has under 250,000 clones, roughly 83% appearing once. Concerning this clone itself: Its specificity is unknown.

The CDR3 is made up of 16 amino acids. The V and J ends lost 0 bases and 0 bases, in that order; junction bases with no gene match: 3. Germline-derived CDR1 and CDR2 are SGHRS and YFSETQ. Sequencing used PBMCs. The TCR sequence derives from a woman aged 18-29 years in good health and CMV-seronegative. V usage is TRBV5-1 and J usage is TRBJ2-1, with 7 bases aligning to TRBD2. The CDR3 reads CASSLDGGYSYNEQFF. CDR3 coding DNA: TGCGCCAGCAGCTTGGACGGGGGGTACTCCTACAATGAGCAGTTCTTC.